These T cell receptor beta chains were read from a single sample in a study of read filtering for tumor transcriptome and immune sequencing. TCRdb reprocessed the reads via MiXCR and lists one record per CDR3 protein. The repertoire includes 40,000 to 50,000 distinct CDR3 sequences, less than 20% of them detected once, and approximately 15% sits in the top ten. Material for sequencing was a population of CD138-negative cells sorted from bone marrow. Receptors originate from a donor aged 40 or over with multiple myeloma. The CDR3 runs from the conserved cysteine through the conserved F or W. Each record gives: J gene, V gene, clone size, D gene, CDR3 protein, CDR3 DNA. The D gene is left open where the match is weak. Where a row states a size, it is once, few, many or the class of an expanded clone; other rows omit it.

>TRBJ2-1|TRBV7-2|.|.
CASSMVSKRYNEQFF
TGTGCCAGCAGCATGGTGAGCAAAAGGTACAATGAACAGTTCTTC
>TRBJ2-7|TRBV20-1|many|.
CSARPQTGSSYEQYF
TGCAGTGCTAGACCTCAGACGGGGAGCTCCTACGAGCAGTACTTC
>TRBJ1-5|TRBV6-2/TRBV6-3|.|TRBD1
CASSRGVSNQPQHF
TGTGCCAGCTCCAGGGGGGTGAGCAATCAGCCCCAGCATTTT
>TRBJ1-2|TRBV5-5|many|.
CASSLAGVGQGNNYGYTF
TGTGCCAGCAGCTTGGCGGGGGTCGGTCAGGGGAATAACTATGGCTACACCTTC
>TRBJ2-5|TRBV7-2|many|TRBD2
CASSLGLSGRRGGETQYF
TGTGCCAGCAGCTTAGGGCTGAGCGGGAGACGGGGAGGTGAGACCCAGTACTTC
>TRBJ1-1|TRBV20-1|many|.
CSARFGEEAFF
TGCAGTGCTAGATTCGGCGAAGAAGCTTTCTTT
>TRBJ1-1|TRBV7-2|many|.
CASRERGGPNTEAFF
TGTGCCAGCAGGGAGAGGGGGGGCCCGAACACTGAAGCTTTCTTT
>TRBJ2-5|TRBV20-1|many|.
CSARTSPGYETQYF
TGCAGTGCTAGAACCAGTCCGGGGTACGAGACCCAGTACTTC
>TRBJ2-7|TRBV10-3|many|.
CAISSWDKTYEQYF
TGTGCCATCAGCTCCTGGGACAAGACCTACGAGCAGTACTTC
>TRBJ1-1|TRBV28|many|.
CASSRARWGDVNTEAFF
TGTGCCAGCAGCCGGGCCCGTTGGGGCGACGTGAACACTGAAGCTTTCTTT
>TRBJ2-1|TRBV5-1|.|TRBD1
CASIFVGQGANEQFF
TGCGCCAGCATCTTCGTTGGGCAGGGGGCCAATGAGCAGTTCTTC
>TRBJ2-1|TRBV29-1|many|.
CSVQRSSSYNEQFF
TGCAGCGTCCAGCGATCAAGCTCCTACAATGAGCAGTTCTTC
>TRBJ2-2|TRBV7-2|many|TRBD2
CASSGTSGSTGELFF
TGTGCCAGCAGCGGGACTAGCGGGTCCACCGGGGAGCTGTTTTTT
>TRBJ2-3|TRBV5-6|few|.
CASQQEGTDTQYF
TGTGCCAGCCAGCAAGAGGGGACAGATACGCAGTATTTT
>TRBJ2-1|TRBV11-3|many|TRBD2
CASSSGSWEGRSNEQFF
TGTGCCAGCAGCTCCGGTTCTTGGGAGGGCCGGAGCAATGAGCAGTTCTTC
>TRBJ2-7|TRBV28|many|.
CASSHREAQGRYEQYF
TGTGCCAGCAGTCACCGGGAGGCCCAGGGGCGTTACGAGCAGTACTTC
>TRBJ2-3|TRBV19|many|.
CASSILNTQYF
TGTGCCAGTAGTATTTTAAATACGCAGTATTTT
>TRBJ1-1|TRBV20-1|.|.
CSARGIGTEAFF
TGCAGTGCTAGAGGAATAGGAACTGAAGCTTTCTTT
>TRBJ2-7|TRBV5-6|many|.
CASSRDGTYEQYF
TGTGCCAGCAGCCGGGACGGAACCTACGAGCAGTACTTC
>TRBJ1-1|TRBV6-6|many|.
CASGGGWNTEAFF
TGTGCCAGCGGGGGGGGGTGGAACACTGAAGCTTTCTTT
>TRBJ1-1|TRBV27|.|.
CASSFRGEALF
TGTGCCAGCAGTTTTAGGGGTGAAGCTCTCTTT
>TRBJ1-6|TRBV27|many|.
CASSPSAGDASPLHF
TGTGCCAGCAGTCCGAGTGCTGGAGATGCTTCACCCCTCCACTTT
>TRBJ2-5|TRBV20-1|many|TRBD2
CSAKGLAGIQETQYF
TGCAGTGCGAAGGGACTAGCGGGGATCCAAGAGACCCAGTACTTC
>TRBJ1-6|TRBV27|many|.
CASSLRDRSYNSPLHF
TGTGCCAGCAGTTTAAGGGACCGTTCCTATAATTCACCCCTCCACTTT
>TRBJ2-7|TRBV20-1|.|TRBD2
CSANPVSGRAGYEQYF
TGCAGTGCTAACCCCGTCAGCGGGAGGGCCGGATACGAGCAGTACTTC
>TRBJ1-1|TRBV18|once|.
CASSPRTGDTAAFF
TGTGCCAGCTCACCACGGACTGGGGACACTGCAGCTTTCTTT
>TRBJ2-3|TRBV28|.|TRBD1
CASSPPERGRTDTQYF
TGTGCCAGCAGTCCCCCAGAAAGGGGGCGAACAGATACGCAGTATTTT
>TRBJ1-4|TRBV20-1|many|.
CSAPGPAREKLFF
TGCAGTGCTCCCGGCCCCGCCCGGGAAAAACTGTTTTTT
>TRBJ2-5|TRBV29-1|many|.
CSVDLQKEETQYF
TGCAGCGTTGATCTACAGAAGGAAGAGACCCAGTACTTC
>TRBJ2-3|TRBV10-3|many|TRBD1
CAMRDRGSTDTQYF
TGTGCCATGCGGGACAGGGGTTCCACAGATACGCAGTATTTT
>TRBJ2-2|TRBV5-1|many|.
CASSPRGNTGELFF
TGCGCCAGCAGCCCTAGGGGCAACACCGGGGAGCTGTTTTTT
>TRBJ1-5|TRBV21-1|many|.
CASSARQGVQPQHF
TGTGCCAGCAGCGCCCGACAGGGAGTTCAGCCCCAGCATTTT
>TRBJ2-5|TRBV2|many|TRBD1
CASSGGQGARETQYF
TGTGCCAGCAGCGGGGGACAGGGGGCCCGGGAGACCCAGTACTTC
>TRBJ1-4|TRBV5-5|few|.
CASSLAGTAEGEKLFF
TGTGCCAGCAGCTTGGCCGGGACTGCCGAGGGAGAAAAACTGTTTTTT
>TRBJ2-1|TRBV4-1|many|.
CASSLRANVPDHLNFAHNEQFF
TGCGCCAGCAGCCTACGAGCCAATGTTCCGGACCACCTCAACTTTGCCCACAATGAGCAGTTCTTC
>TRBJ2-7|TRBV28|few|TRBD2
CASSSLRTSGRISYEQYF
TGTGCCAGCAGTTCCCTGAGGACTAGCGGGAGGATTTCCTACGAGCAGTACTTC